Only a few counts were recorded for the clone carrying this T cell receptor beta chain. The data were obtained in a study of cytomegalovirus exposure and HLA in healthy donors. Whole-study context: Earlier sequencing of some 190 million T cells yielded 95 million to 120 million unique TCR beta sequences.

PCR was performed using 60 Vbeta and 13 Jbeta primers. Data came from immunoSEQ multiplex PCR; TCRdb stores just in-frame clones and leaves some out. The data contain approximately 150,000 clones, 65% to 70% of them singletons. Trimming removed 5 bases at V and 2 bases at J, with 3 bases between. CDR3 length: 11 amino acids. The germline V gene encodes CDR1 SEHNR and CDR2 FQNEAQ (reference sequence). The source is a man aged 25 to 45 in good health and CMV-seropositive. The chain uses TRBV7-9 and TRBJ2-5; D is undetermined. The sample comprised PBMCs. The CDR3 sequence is CASSRQETQYF. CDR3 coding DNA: TGTGCCAGCAGCCGGCAAGAGACCCAGTACTTC.